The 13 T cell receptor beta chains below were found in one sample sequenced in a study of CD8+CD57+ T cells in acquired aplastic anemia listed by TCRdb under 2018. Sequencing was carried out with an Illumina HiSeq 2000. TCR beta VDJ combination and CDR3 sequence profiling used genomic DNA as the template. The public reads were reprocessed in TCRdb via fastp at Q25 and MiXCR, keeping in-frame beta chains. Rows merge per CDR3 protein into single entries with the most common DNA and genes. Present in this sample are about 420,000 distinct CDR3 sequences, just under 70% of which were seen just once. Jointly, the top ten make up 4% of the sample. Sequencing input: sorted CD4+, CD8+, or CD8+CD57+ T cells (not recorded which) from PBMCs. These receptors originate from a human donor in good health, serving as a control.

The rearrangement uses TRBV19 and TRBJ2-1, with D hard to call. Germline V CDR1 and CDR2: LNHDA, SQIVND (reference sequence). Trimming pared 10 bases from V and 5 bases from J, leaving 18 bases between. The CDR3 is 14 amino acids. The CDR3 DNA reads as TGTGCCACCGGCCTAATCCGCAGAGACAATGAGCAGTTCTTC. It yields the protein CATGLIRRDNEQFF.

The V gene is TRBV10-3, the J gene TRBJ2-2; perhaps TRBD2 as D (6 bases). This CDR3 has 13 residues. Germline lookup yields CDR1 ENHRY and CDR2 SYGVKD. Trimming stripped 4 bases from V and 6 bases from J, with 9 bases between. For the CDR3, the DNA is TGTGCCATCAGTGCCGGGGGTCCCGGGGAGCTGTTTTTT. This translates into CAISAGGPGELFF.

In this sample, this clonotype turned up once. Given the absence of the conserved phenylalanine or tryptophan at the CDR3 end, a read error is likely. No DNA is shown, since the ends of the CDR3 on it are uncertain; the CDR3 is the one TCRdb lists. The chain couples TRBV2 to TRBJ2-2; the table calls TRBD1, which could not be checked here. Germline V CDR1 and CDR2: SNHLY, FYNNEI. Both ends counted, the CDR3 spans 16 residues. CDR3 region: CASSWDSQRTDTQYFG.

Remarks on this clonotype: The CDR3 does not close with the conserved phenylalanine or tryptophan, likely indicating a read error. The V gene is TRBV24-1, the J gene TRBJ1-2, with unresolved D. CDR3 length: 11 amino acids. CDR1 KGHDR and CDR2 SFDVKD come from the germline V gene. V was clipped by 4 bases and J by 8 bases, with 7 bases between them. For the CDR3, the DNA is TGTGCCACCAGTGACCTGCGCGGCTACACCTAC. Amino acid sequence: CATSDLRGYTY.

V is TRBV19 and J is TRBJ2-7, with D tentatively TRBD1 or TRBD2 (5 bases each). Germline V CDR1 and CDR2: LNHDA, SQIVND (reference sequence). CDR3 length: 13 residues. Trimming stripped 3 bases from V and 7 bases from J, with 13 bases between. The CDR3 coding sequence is TGTGCCAGTAGTATCAGAGGGACGGGGGAGCAGTACTTC. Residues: CASSIRGTGEQYF.

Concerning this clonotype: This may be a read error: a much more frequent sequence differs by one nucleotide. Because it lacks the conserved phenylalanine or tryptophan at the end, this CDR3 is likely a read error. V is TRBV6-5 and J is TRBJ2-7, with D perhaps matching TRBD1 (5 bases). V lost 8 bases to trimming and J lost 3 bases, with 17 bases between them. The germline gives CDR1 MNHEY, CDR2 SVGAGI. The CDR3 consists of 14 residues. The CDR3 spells CASSPGPTFYEQYL. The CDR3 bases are TGTGCCAGCTCACCAGGGCCCACTTTCTACGAGCAGTACCTC.

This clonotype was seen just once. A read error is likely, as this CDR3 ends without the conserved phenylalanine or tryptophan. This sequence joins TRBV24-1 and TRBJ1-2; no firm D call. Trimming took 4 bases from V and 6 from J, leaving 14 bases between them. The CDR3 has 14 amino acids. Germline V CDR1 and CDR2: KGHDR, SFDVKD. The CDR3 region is CATSDPSGNHGYTP. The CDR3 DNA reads TGTGCCACCAGTGACCCCTCCGGGAACCATGGCTACACCCCA.

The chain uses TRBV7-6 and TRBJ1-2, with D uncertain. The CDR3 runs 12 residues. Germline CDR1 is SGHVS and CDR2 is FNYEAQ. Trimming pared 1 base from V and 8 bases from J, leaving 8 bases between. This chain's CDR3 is CASSLGVAGYTF. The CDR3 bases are TGTGCCAGCAGCTTAGGTGTAGCGGGCTACACCTTC.

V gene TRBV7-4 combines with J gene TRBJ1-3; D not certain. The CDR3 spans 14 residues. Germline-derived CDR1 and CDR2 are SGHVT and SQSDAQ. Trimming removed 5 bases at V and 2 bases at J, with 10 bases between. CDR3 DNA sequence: TGTGCCAGCAGCGTAGTTTGGGCTGGAAACACCATATATTTT. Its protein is CASSVVWAGNTIYF.

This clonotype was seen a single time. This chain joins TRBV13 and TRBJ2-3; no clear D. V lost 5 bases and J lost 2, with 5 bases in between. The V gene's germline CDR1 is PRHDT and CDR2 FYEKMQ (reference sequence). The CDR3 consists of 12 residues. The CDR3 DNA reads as TGTGCCAGCAGCCCTTACACAGATACGCAGTATTTT. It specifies CASSPYTDTQYF.

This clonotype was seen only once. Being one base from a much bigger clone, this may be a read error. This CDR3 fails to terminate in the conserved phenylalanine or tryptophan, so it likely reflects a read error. The CDR3 loop is CASSQKRQGGFMYQPQHL. CDR3 DNA: TGTGCCAGCAGCCAAAAAAGACAGGGAGGATTTATGTATCAGCCCCAGCATCTT. The V gene is TRBV7-2, the J gene TRBJ1-5; TRBD1 matches at 7 bases. Trimming removed 5 bases from V and 5 bases from J; junction bases left unmatched: 18. The germline V gene has CDR1 SGHTA and CDR2 FQGNSA. The CDR3 covers 18 residues.

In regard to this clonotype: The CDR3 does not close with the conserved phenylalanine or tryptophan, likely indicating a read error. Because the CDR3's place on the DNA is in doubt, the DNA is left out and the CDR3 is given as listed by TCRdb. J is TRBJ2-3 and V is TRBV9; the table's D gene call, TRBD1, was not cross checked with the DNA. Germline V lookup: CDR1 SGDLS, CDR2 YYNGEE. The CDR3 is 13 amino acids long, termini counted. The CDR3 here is CASSVSRQNTDTL.

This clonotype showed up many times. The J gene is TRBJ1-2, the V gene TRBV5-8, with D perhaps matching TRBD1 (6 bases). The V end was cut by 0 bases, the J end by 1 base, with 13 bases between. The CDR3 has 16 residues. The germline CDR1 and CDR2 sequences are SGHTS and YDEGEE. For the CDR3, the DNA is TGTGCCAGCAGCTTGGCCGGTCAGGGGTTTAACTATGGCTACACCTTC. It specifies CASSLAGQGFNYGYTF.